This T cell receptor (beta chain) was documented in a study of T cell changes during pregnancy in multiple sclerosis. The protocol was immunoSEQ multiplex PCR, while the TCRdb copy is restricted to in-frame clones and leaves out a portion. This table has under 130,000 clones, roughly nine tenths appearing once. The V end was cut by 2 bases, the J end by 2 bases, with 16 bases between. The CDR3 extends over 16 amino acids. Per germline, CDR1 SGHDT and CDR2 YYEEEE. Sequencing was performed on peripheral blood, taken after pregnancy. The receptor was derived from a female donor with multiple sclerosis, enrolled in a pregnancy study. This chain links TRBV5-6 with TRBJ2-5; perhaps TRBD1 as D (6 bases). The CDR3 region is CASSFLEGHLQETQYF. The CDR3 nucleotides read TGTGCCAGCAGCTTTCTCGAGGGACATCTTCAAGAGACCCAGTACTTC.